This T cell receptor beta chain comes out of a study of radiation and T cells in renal cell carcinoma. As to time point: blood 4 weeks post-SBRT, at nephrectomy. Treatment: 15 Gy SBRT to primary tumor, nephrectomy 4 weeks later. Nephrectomy followed 15 Gy stereotactic body radiation by 4 weeks. The table came from immunoSEQ multiplex PCR; TCRdb's copy has only in-frame clones and leaves some out. The sample has approximately 92,000 clones, about 85% seen once; the top ten hold around 9.1%. Per the germline V gene, CDR1 is ENHRY and CDR2 is SYGVKD. The germline V and J ends were trimmed by 3 bases and 3 bases, with 12 bases remaining between them. The CDR3 length is 15 residues.

The clonotype comes from a man over 45 with renal cell carcinoma. The source was blood, collected from a patient whose treatment included radiotherapy and nephrectomy. The rearrangement links TRBV10-3 to TRBJ2-1, with no clear D. CDR3 nucleotides: TGTGCCATCAGTGATATTACGGAACTCTACAATGAGCAGTTCTTC. Its translation is CAISDITELYNEQFF.